The 29 T cell receptor beta chains below come from one sample, sequenced in a study of blood T cell repertoires in COVID-19. Method: immunoSEQ multiplex PCR; TCRdb's copy keeps in-frame clones and lacks some. The data hold some 110,000 clones, with approximately 88% observed a single time. The sequencing sample was made of peripheral blood. Source of these receptors: a woman aged 65 to 85 with acute or convalescent COVID-19.

The rearrangement joins TRBV6-5 to TRBJ1-2, with D tentatively TRBD1 (6 bases). The CDR3 is 14 residues long. In germline, CDR1 is MNHEY, CDR2 SVGAGI. V was clipped by 8 bases and J by 4 bases, with 17 bases between them. CDR3 residues: CASLRQGFVYGYTF. DNA of the CDR3: TGTGCCAGCCTGAGGCAGGGGTTTGTCTATGGCTACACCTTC.

The V and J genes are TRBV6-6 and TRBJ1-2; 7 bases are shared with TRBD1. Germline trimming cut 7 bases from V and 8 bases from J; bases unmatched to any gene: 10. This CDR3 has 13 residues. Germline CDR1 is MNHNY and CDR2 is SVGAGI (reference sequence). Here the CDR3 DNA reads TGTGCCAGCACCTTAGACAGGGCCCTCGGCTACACCTTC. Amino acids: CASTLDRALGYTF.

The chain links TRBV5-1 to TRBJ1-1, with TRBD1 matching over 7 bases. V trimming: 4 bases; J trimming: 2 bases; junction bases outside the gene matches: 5. The germline gives CDR1 SGHRS, CDR2 YFSETQ. This CDR3 spans 14 amino acids. The CDR3 DNA is TGCGCCAGCAGCACCGGGACAGATAACACTGAAGCTTTCTTT. Translated, it gives CASSTGTDNTEAFF.

The rearrangement uses TRBV19 and TRBJ1-5; tentatively, D is TRBD1 (6 bases). This CDR3 has 15 residues. CDR1 is LNHDA, CDR2 SQIVND, per germline (reference sequence). Deletions cut 2 bases from V and 3 bases from J, with 11 bases between. For the CDR3, the DNA is TGTGCCAGTAGTATAAAGGGGGACAACAATCAGCCCCAGCATTTT. This translates into CASSIKGDNNQPQHF.

This sequence joins TRBV6-6 and TRBJ2-7, with TRBD1 matching 8 bases. The CDR3 is 16 residues long. The V segment lost 3 bases and the J segment 0 bases; nucleotides outside the gene matches: 7. CDR1 and CDR2 (germline): MNHNY, SVGAGI (reference sequence). CDR3 residues: CASSYETGDISYEQYF. Written as DNA, the CDR3 is TGTGCCAGCAGTTATGAGACAGGGGACATCTCCTACGAGCAGTACTTC.

The chain is built from TRBV9 and TRBJ2-5; weak D call: TRBD2 (5 bases). V was cut by 3 bases and J by 4 bases, with 13 bases left in between. This CDR3 contains 14 residues. The V gene's germline CDR1 is SGDLS and CDR2 YYNGEE. The CDR3 nucleotides are TGTGCCAGCAGCGCGGACTCCCTTGGAGAGACCCAGTACTTC. As protein: CASSADSLGETQYF.

The rearrangement links TRBV5-4 to TRBJ2-2, with 7 bases aligning to TRBD1. The CDR3 runs to 13 residues. The J segment lost 6 bases and the V segment lost 4 bases, leaving 3 bases of the junction unmatched. CDR1 is SGHNT, CDR2 YYREEE, per germline (reference sequence). The CDR3 loop reads CASSPDRAGELFF. In DNA form, the CDR3 reads TGTGCCAGCAGCCCAGACAGGGCCGGGGAGCTGTTTTTT.

V is TRBV5-1 and J is TRBJ1-1, with D uncertain. Germline CDR1 and CDR2: SGHRS and YFSETQ. The CDR3 totals 13 residues. Trimming pared 0 bases from V and 4 bases from J, leaving 7 bases between. This chain's CDR3 is CASSLAESTEAFF. The CDR3 DNA reads as TGCGCCAGCAGCTTGGCGGAGAGCACTGAAGCTTTCTTT.

The chain joins TRBV6-5 to TRBJ1-6; TRBD1 agrees at 11 bases. This CDR3 comprises 13 residues. The V and J ends lost 8 bases and 6 bases, in that order; junction bases with no gene match: 0. Germline CDR1 reads MNHEY; CDR2 reads SVGAGI. The CDR3 here is CASGTGGNSPLHF. CDR3 coding DNA: TGTGCCAGCGGGACAGGGGGTAATTCACCCCTCCACTTT.

V usage is TRBV18 and J usage is TRBJ2-3; 9 bases agree with TRBD2. This CDR3 spans 17 amino acids. From germline, CDR1 is KGHSH and CDR2 LQKENI. Trimming at V came to 1 base and at J to 2 bases, leaving 7 bases not matched to a gene. CDR3 coding DNA: TGTGCCAGCTCACCACGGCCTAGCGGGGCCCTCACAGATACGCAGTATTTT. Its translation is CASSPRPSGALTDTQYF.

This chain uses TRBV9 with TRBJ1-1, with D perhaps TRBD1 (5 bases). The CDR3 sequence is 16 residues long. The V end lost 4 bases, the J end lost 2 bases, and 18 bases lay between the germline ends. CDR1 and CDR2 from the germline V gene are SGDLS and YYNGEE. The DNA of the CDR3 is TGTGCCAGCAGCAAGACAGTCTTCAGTTCCAACACTGAAGCTTTCTTT. It translates to CASSKTVFSSNTEAFF.

The V gene is TRBV19, the J gene TRBJ1-5; 7 bases are a match to TRBD1. The CDR3 covers 13 residues. With 5 bases clipped from V and 5 bases from J, the junction kept 3 bases outside the gene matches. Germline-derived CDR1 and CDR2 are LNHDA and SQIVND (reference sequence). CDR3 nucleotides: TGTGCCAGTAGTGTTGACAGGGATCAGCCCCAGCATTTT. Translating it yields CASSVDRDQPQHF.

The rearrangement uses TRBV2 and TRBJ1-2; D is unresolved. The ends were cut back, 5 bases at V and 5 bases at J, with 15 bases in the middle. CDR3 length: 14 residues. The V gene's germline CDR1 is SNHLY and CDR2 FYNNEI. The CDR3 DNA follows: TGTGCCAGCAGTCCCGACGGGGTGGGATATGGCTACACCTTC. Amino acid sequence: CASSPDGVGYGYTF.

The rearrangement links TRBV19 to TRBJ1-1; D may be TRBD1 (6 bases). Germline V gives CDR1 LNHDA, CDR2 SQIVND (reference sequence). This CDR3 has 15 residues. Trimming stripped 8 bases from V and 5 bases from J, with 21 bases between. As DNA, the CDR3 is TGTGCCAGTCTCAGCCGGGGGGCAGGTTTGACTGAAGCTTTCTTT. This sequence encodes CASLSRGAGLTEAFF.

The chain employs TRBV3-1 (or the pseudogene TRBV3-2) and TRBJ2-2, with D maybe TRBD2 (6 bases). The CDR3 contains 17 residues. Germline V CDR1 and CDR2: LGHDT, YNNKEL (reference sequence). Trimming stripped 1 base from V and 4 bases from J, with 16 bases between. The CDR3 DNA sequence: TGTGCCAGCAGCCAAGCCCTCCCTCACGGGGGCACCGGGGAGCTGTTTTTT. Its translation: CASSQALPHGGTGELFF.

The chain couples TRBV19 to TRBJ2-7, with a weak D call TRBD1 (6 bases). Germline lookup yields CDR1 LNHDA and CDR2 SQIVND (reference sequence). The CDR3 extends over 13 amino acids. V lost 10 bases, J lost 1 base, and 14 bases lay in between. CDR3 DNA: TGTGCCACTTCCCGGGACACTTCCTACGAGCAGTACTTC. Translating it yields CATSRDTSYEQYF.

This chain joins TRBV28 and TRBJ2-7, with a possible D match to TRBD2 (6 bases). Germline V CDR1 and CDR2: MDHEN, SYDVKM. The CDR3 contains 14 residues. Trimming shortened V by 8 bases and J by 6 bases, and 20 bases separated the two germline ends. The CDR3 loop reads CASLNAGTVTEQYF. The CDR3 coding sequence is TGTGCCAGCCTAAACGCCGGGACTGTGACCGAGCAGTACTTC. Variable domain in full (rest from reference TRBV28 and TRBJ2-7): DVKVTQSSRYLVKRTGEKVFLECVQDMDHENMFWYRQDPGLGLRLIYFSYDVKMKEKGDIPEGYSVSREKKERFSLILESASTNQTSMYLCASLNAGTVTEQYFGPGTRLTVT.

The V gene is TRBV9, the J gene TRBJ2-1; TRBD2 is a possible D gene (6 bases). Trimming left V 0 bases short and J 0 bases short, with 10 bases between. Germline V gives CDR1 SGDLS, CDR2 YYNGEE. CDR3 length: 16 residues. The CDR3 sequence is CASSVVEGGSYNEQFF. CDR3 bases: TGTGCCAGCAGCGTAGTGGAGGGAGGCTCCTACAATGAGCAGTTCTTC.

This chain connects TRBV5-4 to TRBJ2-5; 9 bases fit TRBD2. This CDR3 has 15 residues. Germline V CDR1 and CDR2: SGHNT, YYREEE (reference sequence). V trimming: 0 bases; J trimming: 4 bases; junction bases outside the gene matches: 4. CDR3 in DNA: TGTGCCAGCAGCTTGGTGGCGGGAGGGCGAGAGACCCAGTACTTC. Residues: CASSLVAGGRETQYF.

The chain combines TRBV7-3 with TRBJ1-2; D is undetermined. The CDR3 spans 13 residues. V lost 3 bases and J lost 7, with 12 bases in between. Germline V gene sequence: CDR1 SGHTA, CDR2 FQGTGA. The CDR3 DNA is TGTGCCAGCAGCTTCGGGTCGGGTAGTGGCTACACCTTC. This encodes CASSFGSGSGYTF.

This clone was seen more than once but under ten times. This sample also contains other DNA sequences that code for the same CDR3. The chain links TRBV7-8 to TRBJ1-5; no clear D gene. The CDR3 consists of 14 residues. CDR1 SGHVS and CDR2 FQNEAQ come from the germline V gene. V lost 3 bases to trimming and J lost 2 bases, with 8 bases between them. The CDR3 nucleotides read TGTGCCAGCAGCTTGGCCGGGGGCAATCAGCCCCAGCATTTT. Translation gives CASSLAGGNQPQHF.

This clone has just a few counts. This rearrangement joins TRBV11-2 to TRBJ2-1; the match to TRBD2 covers 9 bases. V lost 7 bases to trimming and J lost 5 bases; unmatched junction nucleotides: 9. Germline loops: CDR1 SGHAT, CDR2 FQNNGV. This CDR3 has 15 amino acids. This CDR3 is CASTLSGSLNNEQFF. CDR3 bases: TGTGCCAGCACCCTTAGCGGGAGCTTAAACAATGAGCAGTTCTTC. The entire variable domain, with the rest obtained from reference TRBV11-2 and TRBJ2-1, is as follows: EAGVAQSPRYKIIEKRQSVAFWCNPISGHATLYWYQQILGQGPKLLIQFQNNGVVDDSQLPKDRFSAERLKGVDSTLKIQPAKLEDSAVYLCASTLSGSLNNEQFFGPGTRLTVL.

The chain uses TRBV11-2 and TRBJ2-6, with 7 bases aligning to TRBD1. The CDR3 is made up of 16 amino acids. V was clipped by 3 bases and J by 1 base; unmatched bases: 3. Germline CDR1 is SGHAT and CDR2 is FQNNGV. The CDR3 reads CASSFNRGSGANVLTF. Here the CDR3 DNA reads TGTGCCAGCAGCTTTAACAGGGGATCTGGGGCCAACGTCCTGACTTTC.

This chain connects TRBV27 to TRBJ2-3; TRBD2 might be the D (5 bases). In germline, CDR1 is MNHEY, CDR2 SMNVEV (reference sequence). Trimming took off 2 bases at V and 5 bases at J, with 14 bases between the two ends. The length of the CDR3 is 15 residues. This chain's CDR3 is CASSLGTTGVDTQYF. The DNA of the CDR3 is TGTGCCAGCAGTTTAGGCACAACCGGGGTAGATACGCAGTATTTT.

The chain is built from TRBV2 and TRBJ2-5; D perhaps matches TRBD2 (6 bases). Germline CDR1 SNHLY, CDR2 FYNNEI. V lost 8 bases and J lost 1, with 11 bases in between. This CDR3 contains 13 residues. In DNA, the CDR3 is TGTGCCAGCCGGGGGAACCCCCAAGAGACCCAGTACTTC. Translated, it gives CASRGNPQETQYF.

The V call is TRBV7-2, the J call TRBJ2-7; 9 nucleotides line up with TRBD2. The CDR3 has 14 residues. The J segment lost 4 bases and the V segment lost 5 bases, leaving 6 bases of the junction unmatched. Germline CDR1 is SGHTA and CDR2 is FQGNSA. CDR3 sequence (DNA): TGTGCCAGCAGCCCGGGTAGCGGGGGTTACGAGCAGTACTTC. It specifies CASSPGSGGYEQYF.

This rearrangement joins TRBV5-1 to TRBJ1-6; TRBD1 agrees at 9 bases. The J segment lost 11 bases and the V segment lost 4 bases, leaving 7 bases of the junction unmatched. CDR1 SGHRS and CDR2 YFSETQ come from the germline V gene. The CDR3 has 14 residues. The CDR3 nucleotides read TGCGCCAGCAGCCCTGGACAGGGGCAAGCACCCCTCCACTTT. It encodes CASSPGQGQAPLHF.

This CDR3 is CASTLTGNYGYTF. DNA for the CDR3: TGTGCCAGCACCTTGACGGGGAACTATGGCTACACCTTC. The chain has TRBV21-1 and TRBJ1-2. TRBV21-1 is tagged as a pseudogene. The CDR3 loop spans 13 amino acids.

This chain uses TRBV4-2 with TRBJ1-2; D is unresolved. The V end lost 2 bases, the J end lost 8 bases, and 24 bases lay between the germline ends. CDR3 length: 17 amino acids. Germline assignment: CDR1 LGHNA and CDR2 YNFKEQ. The CDR3 sequence: CASSQTLALGRPRGYTF. CDR3 nucleotides: TGTGCCAGCAGCCAAACCCTCGCCCTCGGGAGACCGCGAGGCTACACCTTC.